These 29 T cell receptor beta chains share one sample of origin, sequenced in a study of blood T cell repertoires in COVID-19. Here immunoSEQ multiplex PCR was the method, and the copy in TCRdb shows in-frame clones only, minus some. The sample consists of hundreds of thousands of clones, 83% of them appearing once. The sample was peripheral blood. The origin of the receptors is a woman between 40 and 50 years old with active or convalescent COVID-19.

This clone showed up just once. This sample also contains other DNA sequences that code for the same CDR3. CDR3: CASSVGDYNEQFF. CDR3 nucleotides: TGTGCCAGCAGCGTAGGCGATTACAATGAGCAGTTCTTC. The chain uses TRBV9 and TRBJ2-1; no reliable D call. The CDR3 covers 13 residues. CDR1 is SGDLS and CDR2 is YYNGEE in the germline V gene. The ends were cut back, 0 bases at V and 4 bases at J, with 5 bases in the middle.

The CDR3 DNA sequence: TGTGCCAGTACTTCCCGGGGTAGGAATCAGCCCCAGCATTTT. The encoded protein is CASTSRGRNQPQHF. V usage is TRBV19 and J usage is TRBJ1-5, with no clear D. The V gene lost 7 bases and the J gene lost 4 bases, with 14 bases spanning the gap. CDR3 length equals 14 residues. Germline V gives CDR1 LNHDA, CDR2 SQIVND (reference sequence).

The chain links TRBV19 to TRBJ2-2, with TRBD1 as a possible D gene (5 bases). The CDR3 consists of 15 residues. Between the trimmed V and J ends, which lost 1 base and 3 bases, there was a span of 9 bases. Germline V gives CDR1 LNHDA, CDR2 SQIVND (reference sequence). The CDR3 loop reads CASSIGYRYTGELFF. The CDR3 DNA reads as TGTGCCAGTAGTATAGGATACAGGTACACCGGGGAGCTGTTTTTT.

The V call is TRBV5-4, the J call TRBJ2-2; TRBD2 aligns across 13 bases. Germline trimming cut 4 bases from V and 7 bases from J; bases unmatched to any gene: 7. The CDR3 loop spans 16 amino acids. Germline V gives CDR1 SGHNT, CDR2 YYREEE (reference sequence). The CDR3 is CASSTGLAGAGGELFF. CDR3 sequence (DNA): TGTGCCAGCAGCACTGGACTAGCGGGAGCTGGCGGGGAGCTGTTTTTT.

The genes are TRBV6-2 or TRBV6-3 and TRBJ2-7; 12 positions agree with TRBD2. J was trimmed by 1 base and V by 2 bases; bases with no gene match: 18. This CDR3 region has 21 residues. In germline, CDR1 is MNHEY, CDR2 SVGEGT. The CDR3 is CASSYGGLAGFFEGRSYEQYF. CDR3 DNA: TGTGCCAGCAGTTACGGCGGACTAGCGGGGTTTTTTGAGGGTAGGTCCTACGAGCAGTACTTC.

This chain joins TRBV5-4 and TRBJ2-3; TRBD2 matches 13 bases. The CDR3 contains 16 residues. V gave up 5 bases and J gave up 5 bases; unmatched junction bases: 8. CDR1 is SGHNT, CDR2 YYREEE, per germline (reference sequence). The CDR3, as DNA: TGTGCCAGCAGTTCGCAGACTAGCGGGAGGTTAGATACGCAGTATTTT. The encoded protein is CASSSQTSGRLDTQYF.

The CDR3 is CATRVGGGGTDTQYF. CDR3 nucleotides: TGTGCCACCAGAGTAGGGGGGGGCGGAACAGATACGCAGTATTTT. This chain joins TRBV10-3 and TRBJ2-3, with D possibly matching TRBD2 (7 bases). CDR3 length: 15 residues. V lost 10 bases and J lost 3, with 20 bases in between. Germline V gives CDR1 ENHRY, CDR2 SYGVKD.

Note on this clone: Different DNA sequences within this sample yield the same CDR3. J is TRBJ2-1 and V is TRBV5-1; 7 bases are a match to TRBD2. The CDR3 spans 16 residues. With 5 bases clipped from V and 2 bases from J, the junction kept 10 bases outside the gene matches. Germline CDR1 is SGHRS and CDR2 is YFSETQ. The CDR3 sequence: CASSFLAGEAYNEQFF. Written as DNA, the CDR3 is TGCGCCAGCAGTTTCCTCGCGGGAGAGGCCTACAATGAGCAGTTCTTC.

The CDR3 DNA reads TGCGCCAGCAGCCAGGACCCGACAGGGGGTGACACTGAAGCTTTCTTT. Translation: CASSQDPTGGDTEAFF. This chain uses TRBV4-3 with TRBJ1-1; 9 nucleotides line up with TRBD1. The CDR3 totals 16 residues. Per the germline V gene, CDR1 is LGHNA and CDR2 is YSLEER. Unmatched junction bases numbered 8, after V lost 3 bases and J lost 3 bases.

The chain employs TRBV6-5 and TRBJ2-2, with TRBD1 identical over 7 bases. The germline V gene has CDR1 MNHEY and CDR2 SVGAGI. The V segment lost 7 bases and the J segment 7 bases; nucleotides outside the gene matches: 12. The CDR3 is 15 amino acids. The CDR3 reads CASNRGRGKDGELFF. The DNA of the CDR3 is TGTGCCAGCAACAGGGGCAGGGGGAAGGACGGGGAGCTGTTTTTT.

The V and J genes are TRBV7-3 and TRBJ2-3, with a tentative D call TRBD2 (8 bases). V gave up 5 bases and J gave up 5 bases, with 23 bases separating them. The CDR3 length is 17 residues. Germline V lookup: CDR1 SGHTA, CDR2 FQGTGA. This CDR3 is CASSPGGTAGARDTQYF. CDR3 sequence (DNA): TGTGCCAGCAGCCCGGGGGGGACAGCGGGAGCTCGAGATACGCAGTATTTT.

The V gene is TRBV19, the J gene TRBJ1-2, with TRBD1 matching 7 bases. Looked up from germline, CDR1 is LNHDA and CDR2 is SQIVND (reference sequence). Germline trimming cut 6 bases from V and 3 bases from J; bases unmatched to any gene: 4. The CDR3 loop spans 13 amino acids. CDR3: CASRSQGDYGYTF. For the CDR3, the DNA is TGTGCCAGTAGAAGTCAGGGGGACTATGGCTACACCTTC.

This clone was recorded once. The CDR3 coding sequence is TGCGCCAGCACCTGGCAGGGTGAAGGGGGGACCCAGTACTTC. Protein: CASTWQGEGGTQYF. This sequence joins TRBV10-1 and TRBJ2-5; D might be TRBD1 (6 bases). The V end lost 7 bases, the J end lost 7 bases, and 19 bases lay between the germline ends. Germline lookup yields CDR1 WNHNN and CDR2 SYGVQD (reference sequence). The CDR3 loop spans 14 amino acids.

The rearrangement joins TRBV19 to TRBJ1-3; 10 nucleotides agree with TRBD1. In germline, CDR1 is LNHDA, CDR2 SQIVND (reference sequence). Losses at the gene ends were 10 bases for V and 4 bases for J; bases not matched to a gene: 13. This CDR3 has 16 residues. The CDR3 coding sequence is TGTGCCATCTCAGGCGGGACAGGGGTCGTCGGAAACACCATATATTTT. Amino acids: CAISGGTGVVGNTIYF.

This chain connects TRBV4-1 to TRBJ2-3, with D possibly TRBD1 on 5 matching bases. CDR3 size: 17 residues. Trimming removed 0 bases from V and 5 bases from J, with 18 bases in between. In germline, CDR1 is MGHRA, CDR2 YSYEKL. The CDR3 sequence is CASSQDQARDPGDTQYF. The DNA for the CDR3 is TGCGCCAGCAGCCAAGATCAGGCCAGGGATCCGGGAGATACGCAGTATTTT.

The chain uses TRBV5-1 and TRBJ1-1; 7 bases are shared with TRBD1. There are 14 residues in the CDR3. CDR1 is SGHRS, CDR2 YFSETQ, per germline. J was trimmed by 5 bases and V by 4 bases; bases with no gene match: 8. CDR3: CASSPTTGDTEAFF. CDR3 DNA: TGCGCCAGCAGCCCAACTACAGGGGATACTGAAGCTTTCTTT.

V usage is TRBV9 and J usage is TRBJ2-2; tentative D call: TRBD2 (6 bases). The germline V gene encodes CDR1 SGDLS and CDR2 YYNGEE. Trimming removed 4 bases at V and 7 bases at J, with 8 bases between. CDR3 length equals 12 residues. For the CDR3, the DNA is TGTGCCAGCAGCACGGGGGTCGGGGAGCTGTTTTTT. It specifies CASSTGVGELFF.

The chain recombines TRBV12-3 or TRBV12-4 with TRBJ1-1, with D unclear. The CDR3 totals 12 residues. V gave up 4 bases and J gave up 7 bases, with 10 bases separating them. The CDR3 region is CASSSGGFEAFF. CDR3 DNA: TGTGCCAGCAGTTCCGGAGGGTTTGAAGCTTTCTTT.

The J gene is TRBJ1-1, the V gene TRBV5-1; the D gene is possibly TRBD1 (6 bases). V lost 6 bases to trimming and J lost 1 base, with 16 bases between them. The CDR3 spans 15 residues. Germline values: CDR1 SGHRS, CDR2 YFSETQ. The CDR3 protein is CASTASTGGNTEAFF. CDR3 sequence (DNA): TGCGCCAGCACCGCTTCGACAGGTGGGAACACTGAAGCTTTCTTT.

This sequence joins TRBV6-6 and TRBJ2-7; 7 positions match TRBD2. The V gene's germline CDR1 is MNHNY and CDR2 SVGAGI (reference sequence). This CDR3 contains 13 residues. The CDR3: CAESRGETYEQYF. The CDR3 region has the DNA TGTGCTGAAAGTCGGGGGGAAACCTACGAGCAGTACTTC.

This chain links TRBV15 with TRBJ2-5; 9 nucleotides agree with TRBD1. The CDR3 runs 16 residues. The junction had 5 bases not matched to a gene; V was cut back by 0 bases and J by 3 bases. Germline assignment: CDR1 LNHNV and CDR2 YYDKDF (reference sequence). The CDR3 DNA reads TGTGCCACCAGCAGAGATCGGGACAGGGATGAAGAGACCCAGTACTTC. Its translation is CATSRDRDRDEETQYF. Variable domain in full (rest from reference TRBV15 and TRBJ2-5): DAMVIQNPRYQVTQFGKPVTLSCSQTLNHNVMYWYQQKSSQAPKLLFHYYDKDFNNEADTPDNFQSRRPNTSFCFLDIRSPGLGDTAMYLCATSRDRDRDEETQYFGPGTRLLVL.

V gene TRBV18 combines with J gene TRBJ1-1, with TRBD1 identical over 9 bases. J was trimmed by 3 bases and V by 6 bases; bases with no gene match: 20. The CDR3 has 19 amino acids. CDR1 and CDR2 from the germline V gene are KGHSH and LQKENI. CDR3 region: CASSPLTGTGLRLDTEAFF. The CDR3 DNA is TGTGCCAGCTCCCCCTTGACGGGGACAGGGCTTCGTTTGGACACTGAAGCTTTCTTT.

V usage is TRBV27 and J usage is TRBJ1-6; 7 positions match TRBD1. The CDR3 runs to 15 residues. Germline-derived CDR1 and CDR2 are MNHEY and SMNVEV (reference sequence). J gave up 9 bases and V 7 bases, and 12 bases lay outside the gene matches. The CDR3 sequence: CASKPLDRESSPLHF. CDR3 nucleotide sequence: TGTGCCAGCAAGCCCCTAGACAGGGAAAGTTCACCCCTCCACTTT.

The rearrangement links TRBV6-6 to TRBJ1-5; D is uncertain. Germline V gives CDR1 MNHNY, CDR2 SVGAGI (reference sequence). The CDR3 extends over 15 amino acids. V gave up 2 bases and J gave up 0 bases, with 8 bases separating them. CDR3 bases: TGTGCCAGCAGTTACGAGAGCCTTAGCAATCAGCCCCAGCATTTT. Translated: CASSYESLSNQPQHF.

The chain is built from TRBV18 and TRBJ2-1, with 8 bases matching TRBD1. There are 15 residues in the CDR3. J was trimmed by 7 bases and V by 3 bases; bases with no gene match: 8. Germline V gene sequence: CDR1 KGHSH, CDR2 LQKENI. The CDR3, as DNA: TGTGCCAGCTCACCCGGACAGGGTTTTACAAATGAGCAGTTCTTC. It codes for CASSPGQGFTNEQFF.

V is TRBV27 and J is TRBJ1-5; TRBD1 agrees at 12 bases. Germline assignment: CDR1 MNHEY and CDR2 SMNVEV (reference sequence). The trim removed 2 bases at V and 0 bases at J, leaving 8 bases unmatched. The CDR3 runs 19 residues. This CDR3 is CASSLTPGQGAYSNQPQHF. CDR3 DNA sequence: TGTGCCAGCAGTTTAACACCGGGACAGGGGGCTTATAGCAATCAGCCCCAGCATTTT.

The chain has TRBV9 and TRBJ2-1; the D gene is possibly TRBD2 (6 bases). This CDR3 comprises 18 residues. In germline, CDR1 is SGDLS, CDR2 YYNGEE. Trimming took off 4 bases at V and 0 bases at J, with 20 bases between the two ends. The CDR3 protein is CASSPQSVAGSSYNEQFF. The DNA of the CDR3 is TGTGCCAGCAGCCCTCAAAGTGTGGCGGGGAGCTCCTACAATGAGCAGTTCTTC.

The rearrangement joins TRBV12-3 or TRBV12-4 to TRBJ1-2; a possible D gene is TRBD1 (6 bases). The V gene lost 2 bases and the J gene lost 7 bases, with 11 bases spanning the gap. CDR3 length: 13 residues. The CDR3 here is CASSLISGAGYTF. Written as DNA, the CDR3 is TGTGCCAGCAGTTTAATTTCAGGGGCTGGCTACACCTTC.

The V call is TRBV6-2 or TRBV6-3, the J call TRBJ2-7; D not resolved. The V and J ends lost 4 bases and 3 bases respectively, with 13 bases between them. Per germline, CDR1 MNHEY and CDR2 SVGEGT. The CDR3 spans 14 residues. CDR3 residues: CASSLRIAYYEQYF. The CDR3 DNA follows: TGTGCCAGCAGTTTAAGGATAGCCTACTACGAGCAGTACTTC.